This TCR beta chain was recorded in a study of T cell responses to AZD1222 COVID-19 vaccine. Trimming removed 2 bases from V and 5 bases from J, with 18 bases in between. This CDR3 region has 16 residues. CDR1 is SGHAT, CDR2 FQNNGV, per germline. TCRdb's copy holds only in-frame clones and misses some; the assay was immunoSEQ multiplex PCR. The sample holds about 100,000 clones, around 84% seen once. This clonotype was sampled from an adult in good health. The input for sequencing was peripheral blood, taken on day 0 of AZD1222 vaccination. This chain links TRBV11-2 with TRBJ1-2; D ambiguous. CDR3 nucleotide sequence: TGTGCCAGCAGCTTACCGGATACAAGAAACCTTTATGGCTACACCTTC. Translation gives CASSLPDTRNLYGYTF.